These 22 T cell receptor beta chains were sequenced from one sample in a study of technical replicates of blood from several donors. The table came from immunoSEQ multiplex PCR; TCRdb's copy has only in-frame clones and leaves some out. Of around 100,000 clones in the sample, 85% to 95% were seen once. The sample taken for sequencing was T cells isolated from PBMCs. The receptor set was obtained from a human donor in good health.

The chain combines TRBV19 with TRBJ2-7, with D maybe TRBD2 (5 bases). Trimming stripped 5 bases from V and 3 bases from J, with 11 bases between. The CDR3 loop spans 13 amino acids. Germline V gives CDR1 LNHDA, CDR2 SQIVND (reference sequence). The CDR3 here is CASSFSASYEQYF. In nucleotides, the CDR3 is TGTGCCAGTAGTTTTAGCGCAAGCTACGAGCAGTACTTC.

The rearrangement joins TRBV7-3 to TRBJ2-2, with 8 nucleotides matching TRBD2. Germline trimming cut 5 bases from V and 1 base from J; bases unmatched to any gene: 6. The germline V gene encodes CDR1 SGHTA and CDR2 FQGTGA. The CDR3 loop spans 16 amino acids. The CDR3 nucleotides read TGTGCCAGCAGCCCCCTAGCGGGCTGGAACACCGGGGAGCTGTTTTTT. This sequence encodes CASSPLAGWNTGELFF.

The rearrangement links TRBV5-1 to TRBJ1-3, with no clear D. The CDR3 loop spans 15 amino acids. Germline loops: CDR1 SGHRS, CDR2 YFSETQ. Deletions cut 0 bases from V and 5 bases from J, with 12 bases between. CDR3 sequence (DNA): TGCGCCAGCAGCTTGGAACAGCATGGAAGAAACACCATATATTTT. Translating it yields CASSLEQHGRNTIYF.

The CDR3, as DNA: TGTGCCAGCAGGATATGGGGCCCAGGGTCGGGAGAGACCCAGTACTTC. Protein: CASRIWGPGSGETQYF. The chain couples TRBV2 to TRBJ2-5; weak D call: TRBD1 (5 bases). The CDR3 totals 16 residues. CDR1 and CDR2 (germline): SNHLY, FYNNEI. V was cut by 6 bases and J by 4 bases, with 21 bases left in between.

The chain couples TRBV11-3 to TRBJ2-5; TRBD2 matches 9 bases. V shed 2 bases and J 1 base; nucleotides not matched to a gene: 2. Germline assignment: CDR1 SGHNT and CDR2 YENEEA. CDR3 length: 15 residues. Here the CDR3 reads CASSLRTSAQETQYF. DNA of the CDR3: TGTGCCAGCAGCTTAAGGACTAGCGCCCAAGAGACCCAGTACTTC.

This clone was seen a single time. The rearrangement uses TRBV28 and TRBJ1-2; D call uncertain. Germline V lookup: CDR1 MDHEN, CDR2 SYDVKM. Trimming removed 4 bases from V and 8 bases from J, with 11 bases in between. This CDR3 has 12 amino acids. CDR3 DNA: TGTGCCAGCAGTTACGGTCTGCGGGGCTACACCTTC. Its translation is CASSYGLRGYTF.

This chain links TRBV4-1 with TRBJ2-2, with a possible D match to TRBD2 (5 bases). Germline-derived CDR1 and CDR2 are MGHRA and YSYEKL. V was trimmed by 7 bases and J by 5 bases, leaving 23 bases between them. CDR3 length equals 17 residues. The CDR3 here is CASKRNSAGGRTGELFF. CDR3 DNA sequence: TGCGCCAGCAAGAGGAATAGCGCAGGAGGTCGGACCGGGGAGCTGTTTTTT.

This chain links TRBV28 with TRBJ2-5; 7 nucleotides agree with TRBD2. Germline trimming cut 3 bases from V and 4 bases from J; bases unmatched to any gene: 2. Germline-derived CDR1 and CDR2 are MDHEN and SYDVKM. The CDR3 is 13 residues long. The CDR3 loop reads CASSFGGRETQYF. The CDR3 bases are TGTGCCAGCAGTTTCGGCGGGAGAGAGACCCAGTACTTC.

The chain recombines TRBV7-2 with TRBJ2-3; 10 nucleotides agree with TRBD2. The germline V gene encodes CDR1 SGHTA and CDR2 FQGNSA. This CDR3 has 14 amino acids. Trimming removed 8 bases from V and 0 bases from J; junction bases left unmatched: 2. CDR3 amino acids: CASELAGSTDTQYF. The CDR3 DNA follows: TGTGCCAGCGAACTAGCGGGGAGCACAGATACGCAGTATTTT.

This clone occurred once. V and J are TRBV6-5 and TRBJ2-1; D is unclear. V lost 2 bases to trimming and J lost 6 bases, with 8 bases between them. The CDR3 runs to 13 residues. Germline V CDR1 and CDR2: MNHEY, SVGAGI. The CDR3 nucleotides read TGTGCCAGCAGTTACGGCAGATCCAATGAGCAGTTCTTC. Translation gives CASSYGRSNEQFF.

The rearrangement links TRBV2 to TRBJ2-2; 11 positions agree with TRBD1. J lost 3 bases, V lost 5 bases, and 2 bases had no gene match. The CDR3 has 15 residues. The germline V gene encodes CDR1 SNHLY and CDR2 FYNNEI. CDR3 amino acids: CASSRDRGDTGELFF. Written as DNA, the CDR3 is TGTGCCAGCAGTAGGGACAGGGGGGACACCGGGGAGCTGTTTTTT.

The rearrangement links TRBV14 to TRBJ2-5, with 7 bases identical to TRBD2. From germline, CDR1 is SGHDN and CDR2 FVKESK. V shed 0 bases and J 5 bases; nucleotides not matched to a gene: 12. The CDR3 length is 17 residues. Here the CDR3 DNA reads TGTGCCAGCAGCCAAGATCGGGCGGGGAGGGTCGGGGAGACCCAGTACTTC. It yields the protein CASSQDRAGRVGETQYF.

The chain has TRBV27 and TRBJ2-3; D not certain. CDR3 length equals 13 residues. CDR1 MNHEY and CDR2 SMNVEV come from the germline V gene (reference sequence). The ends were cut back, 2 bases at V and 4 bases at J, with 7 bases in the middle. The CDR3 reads CASSLRLADTQYF. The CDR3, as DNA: TGTGCCAGCAGTTTAAGACTCGCAGATACGCAGTATTTT.

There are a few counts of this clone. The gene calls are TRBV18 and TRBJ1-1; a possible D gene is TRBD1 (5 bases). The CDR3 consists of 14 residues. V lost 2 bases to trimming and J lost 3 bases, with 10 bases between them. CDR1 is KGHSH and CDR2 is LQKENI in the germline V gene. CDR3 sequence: CASSPEGGDTEAFF. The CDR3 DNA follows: TGTGCCAGCTCACCAGAGGGAGGGGACACTGAAGCTTTCTTT.

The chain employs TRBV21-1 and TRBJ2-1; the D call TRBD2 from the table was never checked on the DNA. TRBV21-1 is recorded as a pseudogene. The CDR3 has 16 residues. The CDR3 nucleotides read TGTGCCAGCCCCTTGGGACTAGCGGGAGACGAGAATGAGCAGTTCTTC. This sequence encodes CASPLGLAGDENEQFF.

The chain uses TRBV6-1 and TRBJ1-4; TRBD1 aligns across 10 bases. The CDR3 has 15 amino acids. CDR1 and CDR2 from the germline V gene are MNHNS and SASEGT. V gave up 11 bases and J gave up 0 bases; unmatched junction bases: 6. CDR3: CASRDRGATNEKLFF. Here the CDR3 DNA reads TGTGCCTCCCGGGACAGGGGTGCAACTAATGAAAAACTGTTTTTT.

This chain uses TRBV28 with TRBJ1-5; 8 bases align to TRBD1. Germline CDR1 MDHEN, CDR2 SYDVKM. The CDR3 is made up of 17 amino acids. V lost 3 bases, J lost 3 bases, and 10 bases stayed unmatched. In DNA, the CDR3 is TGTGCCAGCAGTTTTTGGACAGGGTTTGAGGACAATCAGCCCCAGCATTTT. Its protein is CASSFWTGFEDNQPQHF.

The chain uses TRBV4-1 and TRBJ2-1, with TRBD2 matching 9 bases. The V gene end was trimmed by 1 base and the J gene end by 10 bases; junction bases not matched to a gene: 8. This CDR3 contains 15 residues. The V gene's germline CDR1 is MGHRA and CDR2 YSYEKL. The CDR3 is CASSQGLAVQEEQFF. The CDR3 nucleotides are TGCGCCAGCAGCCAAGGACTAGCGGTACAAGAGGAGCAGTTCTTC.

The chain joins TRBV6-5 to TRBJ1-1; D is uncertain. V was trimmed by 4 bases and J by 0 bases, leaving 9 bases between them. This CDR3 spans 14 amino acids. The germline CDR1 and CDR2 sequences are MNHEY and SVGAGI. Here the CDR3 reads CASSWTGMNTEAFF. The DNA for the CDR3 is TGTGCCAGCAGTTGGACGGGGATGAACACTGAAGCTTTCTTT.

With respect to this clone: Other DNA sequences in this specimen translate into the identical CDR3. CDR3 region: CATSRDPGTNEKLFF. In nucleotides, the CDR3 is TGTGCCACCAGCAGAGATCCGGGAACTAATGAAAAACTGTTTTTT. The chain employs TRBV15 and TRBJ1-4; D not certain. The CDR3 runs to 15 residues. CDR1 LNHNV and CDR2 YYDKDF come from the germline V gene (reference sequence). V lost 0 bases, J lost 1 base, and 6 bases lay in between.

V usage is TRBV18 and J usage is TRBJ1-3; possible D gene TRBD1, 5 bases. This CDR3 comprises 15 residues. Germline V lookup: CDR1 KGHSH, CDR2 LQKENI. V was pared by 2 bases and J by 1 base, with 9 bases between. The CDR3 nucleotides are TGTGCCAGCTCACCAAGCCGGGGGTCTGGAAACACCATATATTTT. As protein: CASSPSRGSGNTIYF.

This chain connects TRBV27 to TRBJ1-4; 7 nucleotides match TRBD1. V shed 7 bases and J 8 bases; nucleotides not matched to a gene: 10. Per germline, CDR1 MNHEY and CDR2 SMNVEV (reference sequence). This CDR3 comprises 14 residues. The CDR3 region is CASKWTGGEEKLFF. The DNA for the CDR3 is TGTGCCAGCAAGTGGACAGGAGGGGAGGAAAAACTGTTTTTT.